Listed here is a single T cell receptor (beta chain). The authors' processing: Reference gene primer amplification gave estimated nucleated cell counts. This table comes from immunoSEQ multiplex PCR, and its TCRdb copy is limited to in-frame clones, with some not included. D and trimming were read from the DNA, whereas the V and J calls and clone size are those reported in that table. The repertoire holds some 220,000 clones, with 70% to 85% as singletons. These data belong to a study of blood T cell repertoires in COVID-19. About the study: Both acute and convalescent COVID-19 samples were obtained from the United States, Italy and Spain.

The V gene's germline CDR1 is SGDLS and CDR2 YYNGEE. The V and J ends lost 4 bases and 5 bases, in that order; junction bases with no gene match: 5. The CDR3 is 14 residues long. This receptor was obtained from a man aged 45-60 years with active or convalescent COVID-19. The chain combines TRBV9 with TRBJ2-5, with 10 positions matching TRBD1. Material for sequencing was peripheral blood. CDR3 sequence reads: CASSLDRGPETQYF. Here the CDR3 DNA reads TGTGCCAGCAGCCTAGACAGGGGGCCGGAGACCCAGTACTTC. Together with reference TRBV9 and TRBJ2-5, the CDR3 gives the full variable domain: DSGVTQTPKHLITATGQRVTLRCSPRSGDLSVYWYQQSLDQGLQFLIQYYNGEERAKGNILERFSAQQFPDLHSELNLSSLELGDSALYFCASSLDRGPETQYFGPGTRLLVL.